The 26 T cell receptor beta chains in this list originate from one sample, sequenced in a study of shared clonotypes between healthy human individuals. Terminally differentiated effector memory CD45RA+ cells were excluded from the naive CD8 cells, which were CD45RO-negative and positively selected for CCR7. Assay: immunoSEQ multiplex PCR; the TCRdb copy retains only in-frame clones and omits some. The sample contains roughly 2 million clones, around 96% of which appear only once. The sequencing input was naive CD8+ T cells sorted from blood. All receptors derive from a young man in good health.

The chain recombines TRBV29-1 with TRBJ2-1, with D uncertain. Germline V gene lookup returns CDR1 SQVTM and CDR2 ANQGSEA. The CDR3 runs 13 residues. Trimming stripped 6 bases from V and 6 bases from J, with 15 bases between. The CDR3 region has the DNA TGCAGCGTGGCCTACTGGTCGGGCAATGAGCAGTTCTTC. Translating gives CSVAYWSGNEQFF.

The J gene is TRBJ2-7, the V gene TRBV4-1; 9 bases agree with TRBD1. Germline CDR1 and CDR2: MGHRA and YSYEKL. The trim removed 4 bases at V and 0 bases at J, leaving 7 bases unmatched. CDR3 length: 16 amino acids. This chain's CDR3 is CASSPHPGQGSYEQYF. Written as DNA, the CDR3 is TGCGCCAGCAGCCCCCACCCGGGACAGGGCTCCTACGAGCAGTACTTC.

The chain uses TRBV9 and TRBJ2-1; D ambiguous. The germline V gene has CDR1 SGDLS and CDR2 YYNGEE. This CDR3 comprises 14 residues. The germline V and J ends were trimmed by 0 bases and 1 base, with 5 bases remaining between them. The CDR3 DNA reads TGTGCCAGCAGCGTAGAGCGTTCCTACAATGAGCAGTTCTTC. This sequence encodes CASSVERSYNEQFF.

In this sample, this clone turned up once. The V and J genes are TRBV5-1 and TRBJ1-2, with 9 bases aligning to TRBD1. CDR1 and CDR2 (germline): SGHRS, YFSETQ. V dropped 1 base and J dropped 4; count of bases not matched to a gene: 8. The CDR3 totals 16 residues. CDR3 in amino acids: CASSLRTDRGSYGYTF. The CDR3 nucleotides read TGCGCCAGCAGCTTGCGAACTGACAGGGGGTCCTATGGCTACACCTTC. Looking up the rest from reference TRBV5-1 and TRBJ1-2 gives the full variable domain: KAGVTQTPRYLIKTRGQQVTLSCSPISGHRSVSWYQQTPGQGLQFLFEYFSETQRNKGNFPGRFSGRQFSNSRSEMNVSTLELGDSALYLCASSLRTDRGSYGYTFGSGTRLTVV.

A note on this clone: Other nucleotide sequences from this sample produce the same CDR3. This chain joins TRBV4-1 and TRBJ1-2; D ambiguous. V was shortened by 2 bases and J by 2 bases, with 6 bases between the two germline ends. The CDR3 runs 13 residues. The V gene's germline CDR1 is MGHRA and CDR2 YSYEKL. CDR3 nucleotide sequence: TGCGCCAGCAGCCAAACGGTCAACTATGGCTACACCTTC. This codes for CASSQTVNYGYTF.

The chain employs TRBV27 and TRBJ2-7; TRBD2 matches at 11 bases. The CDR3 contains 18 residues. Per the germline V gene, CDR1 is MNHEY and CDR2 is SMNVEV (reference sequence). The V segment lost 6 bases and the J segment 0 bases; nucleotides outside the gene matches: 13. In DNA, the CDR3 is TGTGCCAGCAGCAACATACTAGCGGGAGAAGTAAGCTCCTACGAGCAGTACTTC. It codes for CASSNILAGEVSSYEQYF.

The chain combines TRBV27 with TRBJ2-3; TRBD2 matches at 14 bases. Germline CDR1 is MNHEY and CDR2 is SMNVEV (reference sequence). This CDR3 is built from 17 residues. The V and J ends lost 5 bases and 2 bases, in that order; junction bases with no gene match: 6. This chain's CDR3 is CASSPMTSGGATDTQYF. Written as DNA, the CDR3 is TGTGCCAGCAGTCCAATGACTAGCGGGGGGGCCACAGATACGCAGTATTTT.

V gene TRBV29-1 combines with J gene TRBJ2-1; 10 bases match TRBD1. V was pared by 3 bases and J by 7 bases, with 12 bases of the junction left unmatched. This CDR3 contains 16 residues. CDR1 is SQVTM, CDR2 ANQGSEA, per germline. The DNA of the CDR3 is TGCAGCGTTGAGCCTCTGGGACAGGGGAAAGGAAATGAGCAGTTCTTC. Protein sequence: CSVEPLGQGKGNEQFF.

This clone has just a few counts. The gene calls are TRBV4-1 and TRBJ1-2, with TRBD1 identical over 7 bases. Germline V lookup: CDR1 MGHRA, CDR2 YSYEKL. V shed 1 base and J 6 bases; nucleotides not matched to a gene: 11. This CDR3 has 16 amino acids. CDR3 residues: CASSQVGGRTRDGYTF. The CDR3 bases are TGCGCCAGCAGCCAAGTAGGGGGCAGGACAAGAGATGGCTACACCTTC.

The genes are TRBV28 and TRBJ2-1, with D uncertain. V shed 3 bases and J shed 0 bases, with 9 bases lying between them. Germline-derived CDR1 and CDR2 are MDHEN and SYDVKM. The CDR3 has 15 residues. The DNA for the CDR3 is TGTGCCAGCAGTTTGCAGTTACTCTCCTACAATGAGCAGTTCTTC. It translates to CASSLQLLSYNEQFF.

The chain uses TRBV4-1 and TRBJ1-4, with a weak D call TRBD1 (5 bases). Germline-derived CDR1 and CDR2 are MGHRA and YSYEKL. Deletions cut 1 base from V and 13 bases from J, with 13 bases between. The CDR3 contains 13 residues. CDR3 DNA sequence: TGCGCCAGCAGCCAAGTTGGGGGGGGTGTACTGTTTTTT. It codes for CASSQVGGGVLFF.

This clone was seen only once. Distinct nucleotide sequences in the sample also encode this CDR3. The chain joins TRBV11-2 to TRBJ2-7, with TRBD1 matching 7 bases. CDR1 is SGHAT, CDR2 FQNNGV, per germline. V shed 3 bases and J 3 bases; nucleotides not matched to a gene: 2. The CDR3 is 13 residues long. The CDR3 sequence: CASSFGTVYEQYF. CDR3 bases: TGTGCCAGCAGCTTCGGGACAGTCTACGAGCAGTACTTC.

This chain uses TRBV7-9 with TRBJ2-1; maybe TRBD2 (5 bases). This CDR3 contains 15 residues. Germline-derived CDR1 and CDR2 are SEHNR and FQNEAQ (reference sequence). V was cut by 5 bases and J by 1 base, with 12 bases left in between. The CDR3 region is CASSPQRASYNEQFF. In nucleotides, the CDR3 is TGTGCCAGCAGCCCACAGAGGGCATCCTACAATGAGCAGTTCTTC.

The chain has TRBV7-6 and TRBJ1-1; 9 bases map to TRBD1. This CDR3 spans 14 amino acids. Germline-derived CDR1 and CDR2 are SGHVS and FNYEAQ. The V gene end was trimmed by 3 bases and the J gene end by 5 bases; junction bases not matched to a gene: 4. Written as DNA, the CDR3 is TGTGCCAGCAGCTTGGGACAGGGAGCTACTGAAGCTTTCTTT. This codes for CASSLGQGATEAFF.

The V and J genes are TRBV7-2 and TRBJ2-7; no clear D gene. V was shortened by 1 base and J by 7 bases, with 11 bases between the two germline ends. This CDR3 is built from 13 residues. Germline CDR1 SGHTA, CDR2 FQGNSA. CDR3 region: CASSLGQATEQYF. As DNA, the CDR3 is TGTGCCAGCAGCTTAGGGCAGGCCACTGAGCAGTACTTC.

As DNA, the CDR3 is TGTGCCAGCAGTCCGCCTCCGGACGTATTTACCTACGAGCAGTACTTC. This translates into CASSPPPDVFTYEQYF. This chain links TRBV28 with TRBJ2-7; D is ambiguous. The ends were cut back, 5 bases at V and 2 bases at J, with 19 bases in the middle. The CDR3 extends over 16 amino acids. Germline-derived CDR1 and CDR2 are MDHEN and SYDVKM. The variable domain in full, with the rest retrieved from reference TRBV28 and TRBJ2-7, is DVKVTQSSRYLVKRTGEKVFLECVQDMDHENMFWYRQDPGLGLRLIYFSYDVKMKEKGDIPEGYSVSREKKERFSLILESASTNQTSMYLCASSPPPDVFTYEQYFGPGTRLTVT.

The V call is TRBV6-5, the J call TRBJ2-3, with TRBD1 matching over 7 bases. V shed 6 bases and J 4 bases; nucleotides not matched to a gene: 7. Germline loops: CDR1 MNHEY, CDR2 SVGAGI. The CDR3 consists of 14 residues. CDR3 DNA: TGTGCCAGCAGCAGACTGACAGGGTCAGATACGCAGTATTTT. Its translation is CASSRLTGSDTQYF.

The V gene is TRBV30, the J gene TRBJ1-5, with 10 bases fitting TRBD1. The CDR3 has 15 residues. The germline CDR1 and CDR2 sequences are GTSNPN and SVGIG (reference sequence). V shed 5 bases, J shed 3 bases, and the junction held 7 bases outside the gene matches. The CDR3 nucleotides are TGTGCCTGGGGGACAGGGGTCGACTCCAATCAGCCCCAGCATTTT. It specifies CAWGTGVDSNQPQHF. The variable domain in full, with the rest retrieved from reference TRBV30 and TRBJ1-5, is SQTIHQWPATLVQPVGSPLSLECTVEGTSNPNLYWYRQAAGRGLQLLFYSVGIGQISSEVPQNLSASRPQDRQFILSSKKLLLSDSGFYLCAWGTGVDSNQPQHFGDGTRLSIL.

The chain uses TRBV27 and TRBJ2-7; either TRBD1 or TRBD2 may fit D (5 bases each). This CDR3 comprises 13 residues. V was trimmed by 4 bases and J by 2 bases, leaving 9 bases between them. Germline loops: CDR1 MNHEY, CDR2 SMNVEV (reference sequence). As DNA, the CDR3 is TGTGCCAGCAGTTGGGACGCTACCTACGAGCAGTACTTC. This sequence encodes CASSWDATYEQYF.

Points on this clone: Other DNA sequences in this specimen translate into the identical CDR3. The CDR3 nucleotides are TGTGCCAGCAGCTTAACCTCGTCCTACGAGCAGTACTTC. It translates to CASSLTSSYEQYF. This chain connects TRBV7-9 to TRBJ2-7; no reliable D call. There are 13 residues in the CDR3. V was cut by 2 bases and J by 1 base, with 6 bases left in between. The germline CDR1 and CDR2 sequences are SEHNR and FQNEAQ (reference sequence).

The chain combines TRBV2 with TRBJ1-1; weak D call: TRBD1 (6 bases). CDR3 length: 13 amino acids. V lost 7 bases and J lost 2, with 11 bases in between. Germline loops: CDR1 SNHLY, CDR2 FYNNEI. CDR3 coding DNA: TGTGCCAGCAATCCACAGGGCAACACTGAAGCTTTCTTT. Amino acid sequence: CASNPQGNTEAFF.

This clone was detected only a few times. Other DNA sequences within the sample encode an identical CDR3. The chain links TRBV27 to TRBJ2-7, with 7 bases aligning to TRBD1. Trimming at V came to 6 bases and at J to 1 base, leaving 3 bases not matched to a gene. Germline V gene lookup returns CDR1 MNHEY and CDR2 SMNVEV (reference sequence). There are 13 residues in the CDR3. The CDR3 bases are TGTGCCAGCAGATACAGGGGATCCTACGAGCAGTACTTC. It yields the protein CASRYRGSYEQYF.

The CDR3 loop is CASSVDGSEDTQYF. The CDR3 nucleotides read TGTGCCAGCAGCGTAGACGGTAGCGAAGATACGCAGTATTTT. This sequence joins TRBV9 and TRBJ2-3, with a weak D call TRBD2 (5 bases). The CDR3 covers 14 residues. Germline CDR1 reads SGDLS; CDR2 reads YYNGEE. Trimming left V 0 bases short and J 5 bases short, with 10 bases between. Full variable domain (remainder filled in from reference TRBV9 and TRBJ2-3): DSGVTQTPKHLITATGQRVTLRCSPRSGDLSVYWYQQSLDQGLQFLIQYYNGEERAKGNILERFSAQQFPDLHSELNLSSLELGDSALYFCASSVDGSEDTQYFGPGTRLTVL.

The chain couples TRBV6-6 to TRBJ2-7, with D uncertain. Germline CDR1 reads MNHNY; CDR2 reads SVGAGI (reference sequence). The length of the CDR3 is 12 residues. With 11 bases removed from V and 5 bases from J, the gap between germline ends came to 16 bases. The chain's CDR3 is CALGPSSHEQYF. Here the CDR3 DNA reads TGTGCCCTCGGGCCTTCGAGCCACGAGCAGTACTTC.

The chain combines TRBV5-1 with TRBJ2-7; possible D gene TRBD2, 6 bases. The CDR3 length is 14 residues. Germline-derived CDR1 and CDR2 are SGHRS and YFSETQ. Trimming pared 6 bases from V and 4 bases from J, leaving 17 bases between. The CDR3 DNA reads as TGCGCCAGCATGGAGGGGATGCTATATTACGAGCAGTACTTC. It encodes CASMEGMLYYEQYF. The full variable domain, with the rest looked up from reference TRBV5-1 and TRBJ2-7, is KAGVTQTPRYLIKTRGQQVTLSCSPISGHRSVSWYQQTPGQGLQFLFEYFSETQRNKGNFPGRFSGRQFSNSRSEMNVSTLELGDSALYLCASMEGMLYYEQYFGPGTRLTVT.

The chain couples TRBV7-2 to TRBJ2-2, with TRBD1 matching over 7 bases. Germline trimming cut 5 bases from V and 6 bases from J; bases unmatched to any gene: 6. The germline V gene encodes CDR1 SGHTA and CDR2 FQGNSA. This CDR3 has 14 amino acids. The CDR3 is CASSRPGTAGELFF. DNA of the CDR3: TGTGCCAGCAGCAGACCCGGGACAGCCGGGGAGCTGTTTTTT. The whole variable domain, filled in from reference TRBV7-2 and TRBJ2-2, reads GAGVSQSPSNKVTEKGKDVELRCDPISGHTALYWYRQSLGQGLEFLIYFQGNSAPDKSGLPSDRFSAERTGGSVSTLTIQRTQQEDSAVYLCASSRPGTAGELFFGEGSRLTVL.